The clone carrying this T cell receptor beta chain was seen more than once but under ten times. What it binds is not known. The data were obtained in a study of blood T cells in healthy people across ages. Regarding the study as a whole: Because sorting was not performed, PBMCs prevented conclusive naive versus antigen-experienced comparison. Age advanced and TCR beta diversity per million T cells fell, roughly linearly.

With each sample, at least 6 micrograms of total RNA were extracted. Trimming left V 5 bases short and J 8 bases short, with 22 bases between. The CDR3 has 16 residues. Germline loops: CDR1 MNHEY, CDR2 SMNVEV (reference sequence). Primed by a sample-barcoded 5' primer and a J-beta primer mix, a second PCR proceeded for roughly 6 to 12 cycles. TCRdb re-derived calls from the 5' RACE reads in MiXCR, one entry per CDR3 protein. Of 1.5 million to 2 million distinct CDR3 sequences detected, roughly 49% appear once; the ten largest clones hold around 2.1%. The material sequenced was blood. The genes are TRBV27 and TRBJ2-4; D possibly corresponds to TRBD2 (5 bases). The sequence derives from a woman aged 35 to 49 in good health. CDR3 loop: CASSLQSGGPPYIQYF. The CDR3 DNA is TGTGCCAGCAGTCTCCAGAGTGGAGGTCCCCCATACATTCAGTACTTC.